This T cell receptor beta chain was identified in a study of cytomegalovirus exposure and HLA in healthy donors. The germline gives CDR1 SQVTM, CDR2 ANQGSEA. The length of the CDR3 is 12 residues. V was shortened by 4 bases and J by 1 base, with 7 bases between the two germline ends. The PCR ran on 60 Vbeta and 13 Jbeta primers. The method was immunoSEQ multiplex PCR; TCRdb's version includes in-frame clones alone and lacks a portion of them. The sample lists some 130,000 clones; 78% were seen once. V is TRBV29-1 and J is TRBJ1-1, with D possibly being TRBD1 (5 bases). The origin of this receptor is a woman aged 25 to 39 in good health and CMV-seropositive. Source material: PBMCs. CDR3 in amino acids: CSVGQPNTEAFF. DNA for the CDR3: TGCAGCGTTGGACAGCCGAACACTGAAGCTTTCTTT.